This TCR beta chain was captured by sequencing in a study of blood T cell repertoires in COVID-19. Study overall: T cells, B-cell-depleted T cells, or PBMCs supplied cDNA or gDNA.

The CDR3 has 14 residues. V was trimmed by 4 bases and J by 8 bases, leaving 18 bases between them. Per the original data handling: Estimation of nucleated cell counts was performed using reference gene primer amplification. This table comes from immunoSEQ multiplex PCR, and its TCRdb copy is limited to in-frame clones, with some not included. V and J calls and clone size are given by that table; D and trimming were obtained from the DNA. The sample carries around 56,000 clones, 81% recorded once. Sequenced sample: peripheral blood. The TCR was taken from a woman at least 80 years old with active or convalescent COVID-19. The V call is TRBV5-3, the J call TRBJ1-2, with D perhaps matching TRBD1 (6 bases). TRBV5-3 is annotated as an ORF whose role is uncertain. DNA of the CDR3: TGTGCCAGAAGCCGCTGGGGCAGACAGGAGGGCTACACCTTC. Protein sequence: CARSRWGRQEGYTF.